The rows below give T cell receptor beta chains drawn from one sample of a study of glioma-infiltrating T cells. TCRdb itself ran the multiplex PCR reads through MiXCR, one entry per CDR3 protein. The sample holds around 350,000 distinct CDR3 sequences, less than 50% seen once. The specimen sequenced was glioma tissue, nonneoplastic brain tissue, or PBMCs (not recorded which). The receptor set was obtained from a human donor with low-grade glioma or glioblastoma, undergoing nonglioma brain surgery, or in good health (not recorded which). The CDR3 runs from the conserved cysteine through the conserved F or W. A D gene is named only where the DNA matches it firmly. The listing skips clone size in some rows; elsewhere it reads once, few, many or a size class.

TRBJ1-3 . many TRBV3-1 CASNGPGNTIYF TGTGCCAGCAACGGCCCGGGAAACACCATATATTTT
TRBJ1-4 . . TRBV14 CASSQRQQVNEKLFF TGTGCCAGCAGCCAACGACAGCAGGTTAATGAAAAACTGTTTTTT
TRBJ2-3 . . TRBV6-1 CATSRDSPSANNTDTQYF TGTGCCACCAGCAGAGATTCCCCGAGCGCAAATAACACAGATACGCAGTATTTT
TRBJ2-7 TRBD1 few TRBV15 CATSPRGQGSTGTYEQYF TGTGCCACCAGCCCCCGGGGACAGGGCTCGACGGGTACCTACGAGCAGTACTTC
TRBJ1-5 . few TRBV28 CASGWRGNQPQHF TGTGCCAGCGGATGGCGGGGAAATCAGCCCCAGCATTTT
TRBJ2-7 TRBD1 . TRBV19 CASSTIPGQRPYEQYF TGTGCCAGTAGTACCATACCGGGACAGCGGCCCTACGAGCAGTACTTC
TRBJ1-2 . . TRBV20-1 CTLLRGPGYGYTF TGCACACTACTTCGGGGGCCGGGCTATGGCTACACCTTC
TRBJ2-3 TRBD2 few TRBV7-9 CASSLRRGGDPLINSDTQYF TGTGCCAGCAGCTTACGACGCGGGGGAGATCCCCTAATAAATTCAGATACGCAGTATTTT
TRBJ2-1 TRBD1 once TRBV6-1 CASSLQGDRHEQFF TGTGCCAGCAGCCTACAGGGGGATAGGCATGAGCAGTTCTTC
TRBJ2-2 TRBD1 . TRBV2 CASSVAHPAGQANTGELFF TGTGCCAGCAGTGTGGCTCATCCTGCGGGACAGGCAAACACCGGGGAGCTGTTTTTT
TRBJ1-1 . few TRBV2 CASSDSRGGEAFF TGTGCCAGCAGTGATAGTCGGGGCGGTGAAGCTTTCTTT
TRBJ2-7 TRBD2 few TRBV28 CASSPSWGGEAYEQYF TGTGCCAGCAGTCCATCGTGGGGGGGAGAAGCCTACGAGCAGTACTTC
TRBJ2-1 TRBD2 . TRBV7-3 CASSLNSGGTYNEQFF TGTGCCAGCAGCTTGAATAGCGGGGGGACCTACAATGAGCAGTTCTTC
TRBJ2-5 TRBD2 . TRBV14 CASSQVPGGPQTQYF TGTGCCAGCAGCCAAGTTCCGGGAGGGCCTCAGACCCAGTACTTC
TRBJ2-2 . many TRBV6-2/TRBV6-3 CASRQAASTGELFF TGTGCCAGCAGACAGGCAGCAAGCACCGGGGAGCTGTTTTTT
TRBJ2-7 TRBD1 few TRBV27 CASSLLSFGTGTEQYF TGTGCCAGCAGTTTATTGTCCTTCGGGACAGGGACCGAGCAGTACTTC
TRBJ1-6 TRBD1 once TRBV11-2 CASSLDVTGGSPLNF TGTGCCAGCAGCTTAGATGTCACAGGGGGGTCACCCCTCAACTTT
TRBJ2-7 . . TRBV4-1 CASSQKPTGESSYEQYF TGCGCCAGCAGCCAAAAACCTACAGGAGAGAGCTCCTACGAGCAGTACTTC
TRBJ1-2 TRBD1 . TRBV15 CATSPNGTAYGYTF TGTGCCACCAGCCCTAACGGGACAGCCTATGGGTACACCTTC
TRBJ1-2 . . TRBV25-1 CASSASGTIDCYTF TGTGCCAGCAGTGCCTCCGGGACTATAGATTGCTACACCTTC
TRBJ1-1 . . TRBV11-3 CASSYQPNTEAFF TGTGCCAGCAGCTACCAACCGAACACTGAAGCTTTCTTT
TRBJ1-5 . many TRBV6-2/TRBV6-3 CASSLAAGSFGQPQHF TGTGCCAGCAGTTTAGCCGCCGGGAGCTTTGGTCAGCCCCAGCATTTT
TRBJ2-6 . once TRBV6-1 CDTARGGANVLTF TGTGACACCGCAAGAGGTGGGGCCAACGTCCTGACTTTC
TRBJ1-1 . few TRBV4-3 CASSQDLRPEAFF TGCGCCAGCAGCCAAGATTTGAGGCCTGAAGCTTTCTTT
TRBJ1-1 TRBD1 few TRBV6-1 CASSWTGGNTEAFF TGTGCCAGCAGTTGGACAGGGGGCAACACTGAAGCTTTCTTT
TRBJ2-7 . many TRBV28 CASSTPNEQYF TGTGCCAGCAGTACCCCGAACGAGCAGTACTTC
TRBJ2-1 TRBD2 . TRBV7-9 CASSSLALAGNEQFF TGTGCCAGCAGCTCACTGGCATTAGCGGGGAATGAGCAGTTCTTC
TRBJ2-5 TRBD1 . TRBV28 CASSSAGGAGETQYF TGTGCCAGCAGTTCGGCAGGGGGCGCGGGAGAGACCCAGTACTTC
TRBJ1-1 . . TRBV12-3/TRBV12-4 CASLEANTEAFF TGTGCCAGCCTGGAGGCGAACACTGAAGCTTTCTTT
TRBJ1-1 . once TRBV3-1 CASSQDLYSEAFF TGTGCCAGCAGCCAAGATCTCTACAGCGAAGCTTTCTTT
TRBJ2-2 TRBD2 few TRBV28 CASSFGTSSNTGELFF TGTGCCAGCAGTTTCGGGACTAGCAGTAACACCGGGGAGCTGTTTTTT
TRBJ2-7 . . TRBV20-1 CSARVGASSYEQYF TGCAGTGCTAGAGTAGGGGCCAGCTCCTACGAGCAGTACTTC
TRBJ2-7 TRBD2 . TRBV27 CAIGTSGSNEQYF TGTGCCATTGGAACAAGCGGGAGTAACGAGCAGTACTTC
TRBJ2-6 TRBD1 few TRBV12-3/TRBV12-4 CASSENRGSGANVLTF TGTGCCAGCAGCGAAAACAGGGGCTCTGGGGCCAACGTCCTGACTTTC
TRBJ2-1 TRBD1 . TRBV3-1 CASSPRTGTGTDEQFF TGTGCCAGCAGCCCCAGGACAGGGACCGGGACGGATGAGCAGTTCTTC
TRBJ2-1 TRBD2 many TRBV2 CASSRLAGYNEQFF TGTGCCAGCAGTCGACTAGCGGGATACAATGAGCAGTTCTTC
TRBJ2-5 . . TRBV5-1 CASCPGGAEETQYF TGCGCCAGCTGCCCTGGGGGGGCAGAGGAGACCCAGTACTTC
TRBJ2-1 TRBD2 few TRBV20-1 CSARVASGSSYNEQFF TGCAGTGCTAGAGTAGCTAGCGGGAGCTCCTACAATGAGCAGTTCTTC
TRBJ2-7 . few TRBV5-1 CASSLVSADYEQYF TGCGCCAGCAGCTTGGTTTCCGCCGACTACGAGCAGTACTTC
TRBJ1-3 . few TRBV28 CASIVTAGNTIYF TGTGCCAGCATAGTCACAGCCGGAAACACCATATATTTT
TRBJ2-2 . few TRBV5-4 CASSLASQGTGELFF TGTGCCAGCAGCTTGGCCTCGCAGGGCACCGGGGAGCTGTTTTTT
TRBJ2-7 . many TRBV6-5 CASSYSPNLPYEQYF TGTGCCAGCAGTTACTCGCCAAACTTACCCTACGAGCAGTACTTC
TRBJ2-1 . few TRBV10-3 CAISDSREWGLGNEQFF TGTGCCATCAGTGACTCCAGGGAATGGGGGCTAGGGAATGAGCAGTTCTTC
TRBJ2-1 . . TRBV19 CASSKGLTYNEQFF TGTGCCAGTAGTAAGGGACTCACCTACAATGAGCAGTTCTTC
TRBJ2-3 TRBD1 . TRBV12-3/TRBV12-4 CASSPDRDNTDTQYF TGTGCCAGCAGCCCCGACAGGGACAACACAGATACGCAGTATTTT
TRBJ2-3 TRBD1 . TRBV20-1 CSAPGTATSTDTQYF TGCAGTGCCCCCGGGACAGCGACTAGCACAGATACGCAGTATTTT
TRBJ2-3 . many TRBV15 CATSRDLSSTDTQYF TGTGCCACCAGCAGAGATCTAAGTAGCACAGATACGCAGTATTTT
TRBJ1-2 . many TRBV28 CASSNPQGRTIYGYTF TGTGCCAGCAGTAATCCCCAGGGACGGACTATCTATGGCTACACCTTC
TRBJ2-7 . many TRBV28 CASSPIGTRSYEQYF TGTGCCAGCAGCCCTATCGGGACAAGGAGCTACGAGCAGTACTTC
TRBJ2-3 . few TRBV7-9 CASSFPGLTTDTQYF TGTGCCAGCAGCTTCCCAGGACTAACCACAGATACGCAGTATTTT
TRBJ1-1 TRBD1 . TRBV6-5 CASSYSTGGEAFF TGTGCCAGCAGTTACTCGACAGGGGGTGAAGCTTTCTTT